This entry lists 15 T cell receptor beta chains sequenced from one sample in a study of blood T cell repertoires in COVID-19. Assay used: immunoSEQ multiplex PCR; TCRdb lists only in-frame clones, some missing. The data show more than 95,000 clones, roughly 89% seen once. Material: peripheral blood. Source of these receptors: a human donor in a cohort sampled during active COVID-19.

The rearrangement uses TRBV12-3 or TRBV12-4 and TRBJ1-5; D may be TRBD1 (6 bases). The CDR3 has 13 amino acids. V was cut by 8 bases and J by 5 bases, with 13 bases left in between. CDR3 loop: CASQQGNDQPQHF. The CDR3 DNA follows: TGTGCCAGCCAGCAGGGGAACGATCAGCCCCAGCATTTT.

The chain is built from TRBV5-1 and TRBJ2-7; TRBD1 aligns across 10 bases. The V and J ends lost 6 bases and 5 bases, in that order; junction bases with no gene match: 11. Germline-derived CDR1 and CDR2 are SGHRS and YFSETQ. CDR3 size: 15 residues. The CDR3 region has the DNA TGCGCCAGCATGCAAAGGACAGGGGGTATCCACGAGCAGTACTTC. The encoded protein is CASMQRTGGIHEQYF.

This clone appeared once. The chain links TRBV2 to TRBJ2-2, with D maybe TRBD1 (6 bases). CDR1 is SNHLY and CDR2 is FYNNEI in the germline V gene. The V end lost 6 bases, the J end lost 6 bases, and 17 bases lay between the germline ends. The CDR3 loop spans 15 amino acids. In DNA, the CDR3 is TGTGCCAGCAGGAGGGACATACGGAGCGCCGGGGAGCTGTTTTTT. Its translation: CASRRDIRSAGELFF.

This chain connects TRBV7-3 to TRBJ2-7; the match to TRBD2 covers 13 bases. J lost 7 bases, V lost 5 bases, and 5 bases had no gene match. Per germline, CDR1 SGHTA and CDR2 FQGTGA. This CDR3 is built from 14 residues. Here the CDR3 DNA reads TGTGCCAGCAGCCGAGGACTAGCGGGGGAGGAGCAGTACTTC. Protein: CASSRGLAGEEQYF.

The chain has TRBV6-2 or TRBV6-3 and TRBJ2-3; TRBD2 matches at 11 bases. Germline CDR1 and CDR2: MNHEY and SVGEGT. J gave up 3 bases and V 5 bases, and 16 bases lay outside the gene matches. The CDR3 spans 19 residues. DNA for the CDR3: TGTGCCAGCAGTAGGCCGAGAGTAGCGGGGGGGCCGGGGACAGATACGCAGTATTTT. Its protein is CASSRPRVAGGPGTDTQYF.

This clone was detected only a few times. The chain carries TRBV6-5 and TRBJ1-5, with 7 positions matching TRBD1. Trimming took 9 bases from V and 1 from J; bases not matched to a gene: 3. Germline CDR1 MNHEY, CDR2 SVGAGI. The CDR3 spans 13 residues. This CDR3 is CASRQGSNQPQHF. The CDR3 DNA reads as TGTGCCAGTCGACAGGGCAGCAATCAGCCCCAGCATTTT.

The chain couples TRBV6-2 or TRBV6-3 to TRBJ2-3, with 9 positions matching TRBD2. V dropped 6 bases and J dropped 6; count of bases not matched to a gene: 7. The CDR3 has 14 amino acids. The germline CDR1 and CDR2 sequences are MNHEY and SVGEGT. The CDR3 is CASRPSGAGDTQYF. CDR3 in DNA: TGTGCCAGCAGGCCTAGCGGGGCGGGGGATACGCAGTATTTT.

This chain connects TRBV27 to TRBJ2-1; D remains unclear. Germline lookup yields CDR1 MNHEY and CDR2 SMNVEV (reference sequence). V was pared by 9 bases and J by 4 bases, with 16 bases between. The CDR3 contains 14 residues. The CDR3, as DNA: TGTGCCAGTCGTACCGGCGGAGCTTACAATGAGCAGTTCTTC. As protein: CASRTGGAYNEQFF.

The chain is built from TRBV3-1 (or the pseudogene TRBV3-2) and TRBJ1-1; D may be TRBD1 (5 bases). The CDR3 contains 13 residues. Trimming stripped 3 bases from V and 4 bases from J, with 9 bases between. Germline V gene lookup returns CDR1 LGHDT and CDR2 YNNKEL (reference sequence). The CDR3 here is CASSHLGGTEAFF. CDR3 sequence (DNA): TGTGCCAGCAGCCACTTGGGGGGCACTGAAGCTTTCTTT.

The chain joins TRBV6-5 to TRBJ1-4, with D perhaps TRBD1 (5 bases). V was shortened by 5 bases and J by 8 bases, with 15 bases between the two germline ends. CDR3 size: 14 residues. Germline assignment: CDR1 MNHEY and CDR2 SVGAGI. The CDR3 is CASSRDTGWEKLFF. CDR3 coding DNA: TGTGCCAGCAGTCGTGATACAGGTTGGGAAAAACTGTTTTTT.

This rearrangement joins TRBV5-1 to TRBJ2-7; the match to TRBD2 covers 7 bases. The junction had 12 bases not matched to a gene; V was cut back by 3 bases and J by 0 bases. Germline CDR1 and CDR2: SGHRS and YFSETQ. The CDR3 covers 17 residues. The CDR3 sequence: CASSSTLGLDGSYEQYF. The CDR3 coding sequence is TGCGCCAGCAGCTCCACCCTCGGACTAGACGGCTCCTACGAGCAGTACTTC.

This chain links TRBV6-5 with TRBJ1-1, with D possibly TRBD1 on 6 matching bases. The CDR3 is 11 amino acids. CDR1 and CDR2 from the germline V gene are MNHEY and SVGAGI. V dropped 4 bases and J dropped 8 bases, with 8 bases sitting between them. The CDR3 region is CASSLDREAFF. CDR3 bases: TGTGCCAGCAGTTTAGACAGGGAAGCTTTCTTT.

CDR3 in amino acids: CASSPYRGGDNEQFF. In nucleotides, the CDR3 is TGTGCCAGCTCACCATACAGGGGAGGAGACAATGAGCAGTTCTTC. The V call is TRBV18, the J call TRBJ2-1; a weak D match, TRBD1 (7 bases). CDR3 size: 15 residues. The ends were cut back, 2 bases at V and 5 bases at J, with 13 bases in the middle. The germline gives CDR1 KGHSH, CDR2 LQKENI.

The chain uses TRBV10-3 and TRBJ2-7; D is possibly TRBD2 (5 bases). V was cut by 0 bases and J by 7 bases, with 13 bases left in between. The germline gives CDR1 ENHRY, CDR2 SYGVKD. This CDR3 is 14 amino acids long. The CDR3 region is CAISESKDSGEQYF. CDR3 in DNA: TGTGCCATCAGTGAGTCGAAGGATTCGGGAGAGCAGTACTTC.

This clone was seen a single time. This rearrangement joins TRBV7-9 to TRBJ1-1; 8 nucleotides line up with TRBD1. J lost 0 bases, V lost 5 bases, and 8 bases had no gene match. Germline CDR1 SEHNR, CDR2 FQNEAQ (reference sequence). The CDR3 consists of 16 residues. The CDR3, as DNA: TGTGCCAGCAGCGACCCGGTGACAGGGGTGAACACTGAAGCTTTCTTT. It encodes CASSDPVTGVNTEAFF.